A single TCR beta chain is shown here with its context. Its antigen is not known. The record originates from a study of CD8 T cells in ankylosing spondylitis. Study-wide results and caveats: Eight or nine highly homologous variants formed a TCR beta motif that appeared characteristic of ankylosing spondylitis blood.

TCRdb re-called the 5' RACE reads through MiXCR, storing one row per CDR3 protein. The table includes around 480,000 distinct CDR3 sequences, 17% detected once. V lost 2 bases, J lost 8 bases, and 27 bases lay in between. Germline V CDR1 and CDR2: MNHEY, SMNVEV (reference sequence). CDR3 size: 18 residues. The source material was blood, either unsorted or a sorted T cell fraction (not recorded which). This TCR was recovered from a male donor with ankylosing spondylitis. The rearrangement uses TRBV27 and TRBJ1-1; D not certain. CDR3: CASSLKPKGLAGRHEAFF. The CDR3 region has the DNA TGTGCCAGCAGTTTAAAGCCCAAAGGGTTGGCAGGTAGACACGAAGCTTTCTTT.